Listed below are T cell receptor beta chains from one sample, sequenced in a study of blood T cell repertoires in COVID-19. Generated by immunoSEQ multiplex PCR, the TCRdb table keeps only in-frame clones and is missing some. The table includes around 200,000 clones, 83% detected once. The sequencing input was peripheral blood. Receptors were obtained from a woman aged 25 to 45 with COVID-19, enrolled during active disease. Each CDR3 is given with its conserved first and last residue. D genes are given only for firm matches.

cdr3_nt	cdr3_aa	j_call	v_call	d_call
TGTGCCAGCAGCTACGGGACTAGCGGGAAGGGCGAGCAGTACTTC	CASSYGTSGKGEQYF	TRBJ2-7	TRBV11-2	TRBD2
TGTGCCAGCAGCCCGGACAGGAGCTCCTACAATGAGCAGTTCTTC	CASSPDRSSYNEQFF	TRBJ2-1	TRBV7-3	TRBD1
TGTGCCACCAGCAGACTAACAGGGGACGAGCAGTACTTC	CATSRLTGDEQYF	TRBJ2-7	TRBV15	TRBD1
TGTGCCAGCAGTGCTAGCGACACCGGGGAGCTGTTTTTT	CASSASDTGELFF	TRBJ2-2	TRBV6-4	-
TGTGCCAGCAGCTCCGGGACAGGGAACTACGAGCAGTACTTC	CASSSGTGNYEQYF	TRBJ2-7	TRBV5-6	TRBD1
TGTGCCAGCAGCCCCAACAAGAACACCGGGGAGCTGTTTTTT	CASSPNKNTGELFF	TRBJ2-2	TRBV7-9	-
TGTGCCAGCAGCTTAGCAGGGGTCTATGGCTACACCTTC	CASSLAGVYGYTF	TRBJ1-2	TRBV7-2	-
TGTGCCAGCTCACCAAGGGGACAGGGTAGCGGGGCCAACGTCCTGACTTTC	CASSPRGQGSGANVLTF	TRBJ2-6	TRBV18	TRBD1
TGCAGCGTTGAAACCACAGGCACATATGGCTACACCTTC	CSVETTGTYGYTF	TRBJ1-2	TRBV29-1	-
TGTGCCGGGGGGACCGACAACACCGGGGAGCTGTTTTTT	CAGGTDNTGELFF	TRBJ2-2	TRBV10-3	-